These 5 T cell receptor beta chains share one sample of origin, sequenced in a study of T cell changes during pregnancy in multiple sclerosis (dated by TCRdb to the late 2010s). Receptor libraries were prepared by the immunoSEQ multiplex PCR assay. TCRdb re-hosts the immuneACCESS table, in-frame sequences only. Its copies lack some clones; in the studies checked, an unresolved V gene accounts for under half of them, and the cause for the rest is not known. A total of 30,000 to 45,000 clones appear in this sample, around 92% of them only once. 0.4% to 0.6% of the sample rests with the top ten. The specimen comprised CD4+ T cells from peripheral blood mononuclear cells, sampled after pregnancy. Source of these receptors: a female donor with multiple sclerosis, enrolled in a pregnancy study.

This clone was observed a few times. The chain couples TRBV9 to TRBJ1-4; no definite D call. V lost 0 bases and J 8 bases, leaving 20 bases between the germline ends. Germline V gene sequence: CDR1 SGDLS, CDR2 YYNGEE. The CDR3 loop spans 17 amino acids. The CDR3 region is CASSVGLSVGYQEKLFF. CDR3 in DNA: TGTGCCAGCAGCGTAGGCCTAAGCGTTGGGTATCAGGAAAAACTGTTTTTT.

This clone has more than one count but fewer than ten. The gene calls are TRBV18 and TRBJ2-7; 8 nucleotides agree with TRBD1. Per the germline V gene, CDR1 is KGHSH and CDR2 is LQKENI. The CDR3 totals 14 residues. J lost 1 base, V lost 2 bases, and 1 base had no gene match. The CDR3 sequence is CASSPNRGSYEQYF. CDR3 coding DNA: TGTGCCAGCTCACCAAACAGGGGGTCCTACGAGCAGTACTTC.

The V and J genes are TRBV27 and TRBJ2-3; TRBD2 aligns across 9 bases. The germline V gene has CDR1 MNHEY and CDR2 SMNVEV (reference sequence). The V gene end was trimmed by 5 bases and the J gene end by 3 bases; junction bases not matched to a gene: 15. There are 18 residues in the CDR3. The CDR3 DNA reads as TGTGCCAGCAGTACCCGGGGATCTGCGGGGGGGCGAACAGATACGCAGTATTTT. It yields the protein CASSTRGSAGGRTDTQYF.

The V call is TRBV7-2, the J call TRBJ2-1; D is perhaps TRBD2 (6 bases). The germline gives CDR1 SGHTA, CDR2 FQGNSA. The CDR3 covers 18 residues. The V and J ends lost 7 bases and 0 bases respectively, with 22 bases between them. The CDR3 protein is CASNGVAARSSSYNEQFF. CDR3 in DNA: TGTGCCAGCAATGGGGTAGCGGCCCGTTCAAGCTCCTACAATGAGCAGTTCTTC.

The V and J genes are TRBV5-4 and TRBJ2-1, with D possibly being TRBD2 (5 bases). In germline, CDR1 is SGHNT, CDR2 YYREEE (reference sequence). V was cut by 0 bases and J by 2 bases, with 12 bases left in between. The CDR3 length is 16 residues. In DNA form, the CDR3 reads TGTGCCAGCAGCTTGGGCCTACTAGGCCCCTACAATGAGCAGTTCTTC. Protein sequence: CASSLGLLGPYNEQFF.